The 14 T cell receptor beta chains below come from one sample, sequenced in a study of shared clonotypes between healthy human individuals. Data came from immunoSEQ multiplex PCR; TCRdb stores just in-frame clones and leaves some out. The sample holds fewer than 1.4 million clones, about four fifths seen once. Sequenced input: memory CD4+ T cells from PBMCs. Subset indicated: CD45RA-negative fraction. These TCRs come from a man aged 18-30 years in good health. Some clones in this sample may be carry-over from other donors' samples.

This chain links TRBV5-1 with TRBJ1-2; D is undetermined. This CDR3 contains 14 residues. Germline CDR1 and CDR2: SGHRS and YFSETQ. V gave up 0 bases and J gave up 4 bases, with 10 bases separating them. CDR3 loop: CASSLDGWGYGYTF. CDR3 DNA: TGCGCCAGCAGCTTGGATGGGTGGGGCTATGGCTACACCTTC.

The V gene is TRBV6-1, the J gene TRBJ2-7; TRBD1 matches 8 bases. J lost 2 bases, V lost 4 bases, and 7 bases had no gene match. The CDR3 length is 15 residues. CDR1 and CDR2 from the germline V gene are MNHNS and SASEGT. The CDR3 sequence: CASSGQGMRTYEQYF. CDR3 bases: TGTGCCAGCAGTGGACAGGGGATGCGGACCTACGAGCAGTACTTC.

This chain joins TRBV5-1 and TRBJ2-2, with 8 bases that match TRBD1. V trimming: 4 bases; J trimming: 4 bases; junction bases outside the gene matches: 3. This CDR3 region has 14 residues. The germline V gene has CDR1 SGHRS and CDR2 YFSETQ. The CDR3 DNA sequence: TGCGCCAGCAGCGAGACAGGGGCCACCGGGGAGCTGTTTTTT. Residues: CASSETGATGELFF. Filled out from reference TRBV5-1 and TRBJ2-2, the complete variable domain reads KAGVTQTPRYLIKTRGQQVTLSCSPISGHRSVSWYQQTPGQGLQFLFEYFSETQRNKGNFPGRFSGRQFSNSRSEMNVSTLELGDSALYLCASSETGATGELFFGEGSRLTVL.

This sequence joins TRBV5-4 and TRBJ1-1; D remains ambiguous. Germline CDR1 SGHNT, CDR2 YYREEE (reference sequence). CDR3 length equals 12 residues. The ends were cut back, 0 bases at V and 11 bases at J, with 11 bases in the middle. CDR3 sequence reads: CASSLGRTGAFF. The CDR3 DNA reads as TGTGCCAGCAGCTTGGGGCGGACCGGGGCTTTCTTT.

The chain links TRBV29-1 to TRBJ1-2; D gene unclear. The V gene lost 6 bases and the J gene lost 8 bases, with 16 bases spanning the gap. Looked up from germline, CDR1 is SQVTM and CDR2 is ANQGSEA. The CDR3 is 12 residues long. CDR3 in amino acids: CSVFAQSLGYTF. As DNA, the CDR3 is TGCAGCGTGTTTGCTCAGTCCCTGGGCTACACCTTC.

The rearrangement links TRBV9 to TRBJ2-3; D call uncertain. The CDR3 length is 15 residues. Trimming took 0 bases from V and 2 from J, leaving 10 bases between them. Germline V gene lookup returns CDR1 SGDLS and CDR2 YYNGEE. The CDR3 protein is CASSVDPKITDTQYF. CDR3 DNA sequence: TGTGCCAGCAGCGTAGACCCAAAGATCACAGATACGCAGTATTTT.

This chain links TRBV18 with TRBJ2-1, with 13 bases matching TRBD2. CDR1 and CDR2 (germline): KGHSH, LQKENI. The CDR3 loop spans 19 amino acids. J lost 9 bases, V lost 2 bases, and 16 bases had no gene match. The CDR3 DNA follows: TGTGCCAGCTCACCAACGGATCCCCTGACTAGCGGGAGGCGAAGTGAGCAGTTCTTC. It yields the protein CASSPTDPLTSGRRSEQFF.

The sample holds a few counts of this clone. V and J are TRBV5-6 and TRBJ2-5, with D perhaps TRBD1 or TRBD2 (5 bases each). This CDR3 is built from 13 residues. CDR1 SGHDT and CDR2 YYEEEE come from the germline V gene. V shed 4 bases and J shed 1 base, with 8 bases lying between them. Here the CDR3 reads CASSRGFQETQYF. CDR3 nucleotides: TGTGCCAGCAGCCGGGGCTTCCAAGAGACCCAGTACTTC.

The chain joins TRBV5-4 to TRBJ1-1, with 7 bases aligning to TRBD1. CDR1 and CDR2 from the germline V gene are SGHNT and YYREEE (reference sequence). V lost 4 bases, J lost 1 base, and 10 bases stayed unmatched. The CDR3 runs to 16 residues. CDR3 protein: CASSITRGGSNTEAFF. For the CDR3, the DNA is TGTGCCAGCAGCATAACCAGGGGGGGCTCGAACACTGAAGCTTTCTTT.

This clone was recorded once. The sample contains more than one DNA sequence encoding this CDR3. The chain's CDR3 is CASSLGGRTYEQYF. The CDR3 region has the DNA TGTGCCAGCAGCTTGGGTGGACGGACCTACGAGCAGTACTTC. The gene calls are TRBV5-4 and TRBJ2-7, with D hard to call. The CDR3 sequence is 14 residues long. The germline V and J ends were trimmed by 0 bases and 2 bases, with 9 bases remaining between them. Per the germline V gene, CDR1 is SGHNT and CDR2 is YYREEE (reference sequence).

This chain uses TRBV14 with TRBJ2-1, with D perhaps TRBD1 or TRBD2 (6 bases each). The CDR3 consists of 17 residues. Germline-derived CDR1 and CDR2 are SGHDN and FVKESK. The germline V and J ends were trimmed by 6 bases and 0 bases, with 18 bases remaining between them. The CDR3 loop is CASRLEGEPNSYNEQFF. In nucleotides, the CDR3 is TGTGCCAGCAGATTGGAGGGGGAACCAAACTCCTACAATGAGCAGTTCTTC.

This clone turned up a few times. This chain uses TRBV7-9 with TRBJ1-2; D is unresolved. The CDR3 length is 13 residues. V gave up 1 base and J gave up 8 bases, with 11 bases separating them. Germline lookup yields CDR1 SEHNR and CDR2 FQNEAQ (reference sequence). CDR3 sequence reads: CASSLVSGWGYTF. The DNA for the CDR3 is TGTGCCAGCAGCTTAGTCTCCGGATGGGGCTACACCTTC.

Points on this clone: A far larger clone is one nucleotide away, so this likely arose from a read error. The chain carries TRBV7-9 and TRBJ2-7; D gene uncertain. Germline V gives CDR1 SEHNR, CDR2 FQNEAQ (reference sequence). The CDR3 has 14 residues. The CDR3 loop is CACSLDRVPYEQYF. CDR3 coding DNA: TGTGCCTGCAGCCTTGACCGCGTGCCCTACGAGCAGTACTTC.

This clone was counted at least ten times. The chain uses TRBV7-8 and TRBJ1-5, with D maybe TRBD1 (5 bases). Germline assignment: CDR1 SGHVS and CDR2 FQNEAQ. V was shortened by 0 bases and J by 8 bases, with 5 bases between the two germline ends. The CDR3 sequence is 12 residues long. The CDR3 loop reads CASSLAGEPQHF. The CDR3 DNA reads TGTGCCAGCAGCTTAGCAGGGGAGCCCCAGCATTTT.